A single sample is the source of the 32 T cell receptor beta chains below, sequenced in a study of neoadjuvant anti-PD-1 for oral cavity cancer. Clones were read by immunoSEQ multiplex PCR, and TCRdb kept only the in-frame ones, dropping some. Of about 16,000 clones detected, approximately 60% appear once; the ten largest clones hold around 2.7%. Here the sequenced sample was PBMCs, taken before nivolumab (anti-PD-1) treatment. The receptor source for this set is a person between 35 and 79 years old with oral cavity squamous cell carcinoma.

CDR3 residues: CASSLSAAAYQETQYF. Written as DNA, the CDR3 is TGTGCCAGCAGCTTAAGTGCGGCTGCGTACCAAGAGACCCAGTACTTC. The V gene is TRBV13, the J gene TRBJ2-5; D gene uncertain. CDR3 length: 16 amino acids. V gave up 2 bases and J gave up 0 bases, with 13 bases separating them. Germline CDR1 and CDR2: PRHDT and FYEKMQ (reference sequence).

V gene TRBV6-5 combines with J gene TRBJ2-7; a possible D gene is TRBD1 (6 bases). CDR1 and CDR2 from the germline V gene are MNHEY and SVGAGI. The CDR3 has 12 amino acids. Trimming left V 6 bases short and J 7 bases short, with 13 bases between. CDR3 in DNA: TGTGCCAGCAGCACTACAGGGCCTGAGCAGTACTTC. Translated, it gives CASSTTGPEQYF.

The rearrangement uses TRBV25-1 and TRBJ2-1, with a possible D match to TRBD1 (6 bases). Deletions cut 4 bases from V and 2 bases from J, with 12 bases between. Germline-derived CDR1 and CDR2 are MGHDK and SYGVNS. This CDR3 spans 15 amino acids. The CDR3 DNA is TGTGCCAGCAGTGGCCCCCGGGACACCTACAATGAGCAGTTCTTC. Translated, it gives CASSGPRDTYNEQFF.

In its sample, this clone was seen a few times. This chain joins TRBV19 and TRBJ1-2; D uncertain. CDR1 is LNHDA, CDR2 SQIVND, per germline (reference sequence). Trimming cost V 5 bases and J 7 bases, with 11 bases left between them. The CDR3 sequence is 12 residues long. The CDR3 coding sequence is TGTGCCAGTAGTCCGGCAGGCTTTGGCTACACCTTC. This gives the protein CASSPAGFGYTF. Full variable domain (outside the CDR3, taken from reference TRBV19 and TRBJ1-2): DGGITQSPKYLFRKEGQNVTLSCEQNLNHDAMYWYRQDPGQGLRLIYYSQIVNDFQKGDIAEGYSVSREKKESFPLTVTSAQKNPTAFYLCASSPAGFGYTFGSGTRLTVV.

The chain carries TRBV7-3 and TRBJ2-3; D is ambiguous. Germline assignment: CDR1 SGHTA and CDR2 FQGTGA. The CDR3 consists of 15 residues. V lost 2 bases and J lost 1, with 10 bases in between. The CDR3 protein is CASSLGLPGTDTQYF. In DNA form, the CDR3 reads TGTGCCAGCAGCTTAGGGCTACCTGGCACAGATACGCAGTATTTT.

This clone occurred once. The genes are TRBV30 and TRBJ1-3; no clear D gene. Trimming cost V 5 bases and J 4 bases, with 15 bases left between them. CDR1 and CDR2 from the germline V gene are GTSNPN and SVGIG (reference sequence). This CDR3 comprises 14 residues. CDR3 amino acids: CAWFHWEGGNTIYF. The CDR3 DNA is TGTGCCTGGTTTCACTGGGAAGGGGGAAACACCATATATTTT. Full variable domain (missing parts from reference TRBV30 and TRBJ1-3): SQTIHQWPATLVQPVGSPLSLECTVEGTSNPNLYWYRQAAGRGLQLLFYSVGIGQISSEVPQNLSASRPQDRQFILSSKKLLLSDSGFYLCAWFHWEGGNTIYFGEGSWLTVV.

The rearrangement uses TRBV10-3 and TRBJ1-2; a possible D gene is TRBD1 (5 bases). Per germline, CDR1 ENHRY and CDR2 SYGVKD. V was shortened by 6 bases and J by 7 bases, with 15 bases between the two germline ends. The CDR3 is made up of 13 amino acids. The CDR3 here is CAISRPGGTGYTF. CDR3 bases: TGTGCCATCAGCCGACCCGGCGGGACTGGCTACACCTTC.

The chain joins TRBV30 to TRBJ2-5; no clear D. Looked up from germline, CDR1 is GTSNPN and CDR2 is SVGIG (reference sequence). V was shortened by 0 bases and J by 3 bases, with 5 bases between the two germline ends. The CDR3 totals 12 residues. The CDR3 DNA reads TGTGCCTGGAGTGTATCGGAAGAGACCCAGTACTTC. It codes for CAWSVSEETQYF.

The gene calls are TRBV5-5 and TRBJ2-7; weak D call: TRBD2 (6 bases). This CDR3 has 15 residues. Trimming pared 3 bases from V and 3 bases from J, leaving 16 bases between. Germline CDR1 SGHKS, CDR2 YYEKEE (reference sequence). CDR3 DNA sequence: TGTGCCAGCAGCTGGGCCCTCGGCGGGAACTACGAGCAGTACTTC. It translates to CASSWALGGNYEQYF.

V is TRBV6-1 and J is TRBJ2-2; D uncertain. The CDR3 is 14 residues long. Trimming left V 10 bases short and J 6 bases short, with 18 bases between. Germline V gives CDR1 MNHNS, CDR2 SASEGT. CDR3 sequence reads: CATIFSRSSGELFF. CDR3 nucleotides: TGTGCCACCATCTTCTCACGTTCCTCCGGGGAGCTGTTTTTT.

This rearrangement joins TRBV5-1 to TRBJ2-1; D is possibly TRBD1 (5 bases). Germline lookup yields CDR1 SGHRS and CDR2 YFSETQ. This CDR3 is built from 15 residues. Between the trimmed V and J ends, which lost 4 bases and 0 bases, there was a span of 11 bases. CDR3 coding DNA: TGCGCCAGCAGCCTAGACAGAAACTCCTACAATGAGCAGTTCTTC. Translated, it gives CASSLDRNSYNEQFF.

The chain combines TRBV6-1 with TRBJ2-1; D is uncertain. The CDR3 runs 15 residues. Germline values: CDR1 MNHNS, CDR2 SASEGT. The V end lost 1 base, the J end lost 5 bases, and 12 bases lay between the germline ends. The CDR3 reads CASSEVGPNDNEQFF. The CDR3, as DNA: TGTGCCAGCAGTGAAGTCGGCCCCAACGACAATGAGCAGTTCTTC.

The chain is built from TRBV27 and TRBJ1-4; no definite D call. Per the germline V gene, CDR1 is MNHEY and CDR2 is SMNVEV (reference sequence). The CDR3 spans 15 residues. Between the trimmed V and J ends, which lost 5 bases and 4 bases, there was a span of 14 bases. CDR3 in amino acids: CASSPPGGINEKLFF. In DNA, the CDR3 is TGTGCCAGCAGTCCCCCGGGAGGAATTAATGAAAAACTGTTTTTT.

The V gene is TRBV7-9, the J gene TRBJ1-1; tentative D call: TRBD1 (5 bases). Germline V gene lookup returns CDR1 SEHNR and CDR2 FQNEAQ (reference sequence). Trimming removed 5 bases from V and 2 bases from J, with 18 bases in between. This CDR3 region has 16 residues. The CDR3 DNA sequence: TGTGCCAGCAGCCGGACCGGGACTCGATTTAACACTGAAGCTTTCTTT. Translating it yields CASSRTGTRFNTEAFF.

This clone has a handful of counts. The genes are TRBV27 and TRBJ2-7; 9 nucleotides align to TRBD2. CDR1 is MNHEY, CDR2 SMNVEV, per germline (reference sequence). CDR3 size: 15 residues. J was trimmed by 1 base and V by 5 bases; bases with no gene match: 6. Written as DNA, the CDR3 is TGTGCCAGCAGTGGGCGGGAGGGCCTTTCCTACGAGCAGTACTTC. This sequence encodes CASSGREGLSYEQYF.

This sequence joins TRBV2 and TRBJ2-2; 8 nucleotides line up with TRBD1. The length of the CDR3 is 14 residues. The trim removed 8 bases at V and 1 base at J, leaving 3 bases unmatched. Germline assignment: CDR1 SNHLY and CDR2 FYNNEI. The CDR3 region is CASRGQVNTGELFF. The CDR3 nucleotides are TGTGCCAGCCGGGGACAGGTGAACACCGGGGAGCTGTTTTTT. The complete variable domain, with remaining parts taken from reference TRBV2 and TRBJ2-2, reads EPEVTQTPSHQVTQMGQEVILRCVPISNHLYFYWYRQILGQKVEFLVSFYNNEISEKSEIFDDQFSVERPDGSNFTLKIRSTKLEDSAMYFCASRGQVNTGELFFGEGSRLTVL.

The chain recombines TRBV29-1 with TRBJ2-7; D might be TRBD1 (6 bases). The V and J ends lost 5 bases and 5 bases respectively, with 13 bases between them. The CDR3 covers 12 residues. CDR1 is SQVTM, CDR2 ANQGSEA, per germline. In DNA form, the CDR3 reads TGCAGCGTTCGCACAGGGCTCAACGAGCAGTACTTC. This codes for CSVRTGLNEQYF.

The V call is TRBV7-9, the J call TRBJ2-7; unclear D gene. In germline, CDR1 is SEHNR, CDR2 FQNEAQ (reference sequence). The CDR3 is 14 residues long. V was shortened by 4 bases and J by 5 bases, with 15 bases between the two germline ends. The chain's CDR3 is CASSSSGVGDEQYF. The DNA of the CDR3 is TGTGCCAGCAGCTCCAGTGGGGTGGGCGACGAGCAGTACTTC.

This chain links TRBV2 with TRBJ2-5; possible D gene TRBD2, 6 bases. Germline-derived CDR1 and CDR2 are SNHLY and FYNNEI. The V gene lost 6 bases and the J gene lost 2 bases, with 19 bases spanning the gap. The CDR3 has 16 residues. CDR3 region: CASSTHWRDPQETQYF. DNA for the CDR3: TGTGCCAGCAGCACCCACTGGCGGGACCCTCAAGAGACCCAGTACTTC. The full variable domain, in which reference TRBV2 and TRBJ2-5 provide the parts outside the CDR3, is EPEVTQTPSHQVTQMGQEVILRCVPISNHLYFYWYRQILGQKVEFLVSFYNNEISEKSEIFDDQFSVERPDGSNFTLKIRSTKLEDSAMYFCASSTHWRDPQETQYFGPGTRLLVL.

V is TRBV6-1 and J is TRBJ2-7; no definite D call. The germline CDR1 and CDR2 sequences are MNHNS and SASEGT. Trimming left V 6 bases short and J 5 bases short, with 5 bases between. The CDR3 consists of 10 residues. The CDR3, as DNA: TGTGCCAGCAGGTTCCACGAGCAGTACTTC. This translates into CASRFHEQYF.

In its sample, this clone was seen a few times. This chain joins TRBV28 and TRBJ1-3; D is uncertain. The CDR3 covers 16 residues. Trimming took 5 bases from V and 3 from J, leaving 17 bases between them. The germline CDR1 and CDR2 sequences are MDHEN and SYDVKM. The CDR3 DNA reads TGTGCCAGCAGTCCCTCTGCTGGGGAAGATGGAAACACCATATATTTT. Its protein is CASSPSAGEDGNTIYF. The full variable domain, completed using reference TRBV28 and TRBJ1-3, is DVKVTQSSRYLVKRTGEKVFLECVQDMDHENMFWYRQDPGLGLRLIYFSYDVKMKEKGDIPEGYSVSREKKERFSLILESASTNQTSMYLCASSPSAGEDGNTIYFGEGSWLTVV.

The rearrangement joins TRBV6-1 to TRBJ1-2, with 7 bases lining up with TRBD1. Germline values: CDR1 MNHNS, CDR2 SASEGT. The V and J ends lost 4 bases and 4 bases, in that order; junction bases with no gene match: 9. This CDR3 has 15 residues. CDR3 coding DNA: TGTGCCAGCAGTGCAGAACAGGGGTATGGCTATGGCTACACCTTC. Amino acids: CASSAEQGYGYGYTF.

CDR3 loop: CASSKLAGPNTGELFF. The CDR3 coding sequence is TGTGCCAGCAGTAAGCTAGCGGGCCCGAACACCGGGGAGCTGTTTTTT. This chain connects TRBV2 to TRBJ2-2; 8 positions match TRBD2. There are 16 residues in the CDR3. In germline, CDR1 is SNHLY, CDR2 FYNNEI. Germline trimming cut 5 bases from V and 0 bases from J; bases unmatched to any gene: 5.

This chain connects TRBV2 to TRBJ1-3; TRBD1 matches 9 bases. Germline CDR1 reads SNHLY; CDR2 reads FYNNEI. Trimming took 5 bases from V and 7 from J; bases not matched to a gene: 3. The CDR3 is 13 residues long. The CDR3 protein is CASSSTGGNTIYF. The DNA of the CDR3 is TGTGCCAGCAGTTCGACAGGGGGGAACACCATATATTTT.

The chain has TRBV6-1 and TRBJ2-3; possible D gene TRBD2, 5 bases. CDR1 is MNHNS, CDR2 SASEGT, per germline. This CDR3 is 15 amino acids long. The V and J ends lost 2 bases and 1 base respectively, with 10 bases between them. The CDR3 reads CASSERGSGTDTQYF. CDR3 DNA sequence: TGTGCCAGCAGTGAACGAGGGAGTGGCACAGATACGCAGTATTTT.

The chain joins TRBV5-1 to TRBJ1-2; possible D gene TRBD1, 6 bases. The CDR3 spans 15 residues. Germline loops: CDR1 SGHRS, CDR2 YFSETQ. Trimming shortened V by 3 bases and J by 0 bases, and 12 bases separated the two germline ends. CDR3 sequence: CASSSQGTANYGYTF. The CDR3 DNA reads TGCGCCAGCAGCTCACAGGGAACTGCTAACTATGGCTACACCTTC. The full variable domain, its missing parts supplied by reference TRBV5-1 and TRBJ1-2, is KAGVTQTPRYLIKTRGQQVTLSCSPISGHRSVSWYQQTPGQGLQFLFEYFSETQRNKGNFPGRFSGRQFSNSRSEMNVSTLELGDSALYLCASSSQGTANYGYTFGSGTRLTVV.

In its sample, this clone was seen a few times. The chain couples TRBV7-2 to TRBJ2-7; D call uncertain. Per germline, CDR1 SGHTA and CDR2 FQGNSA. This CDR3 contains 12 residues. Between the trimmed V and J ends, which lost 1 base and 5 bases, there was a span of 6 bases. The CDR3 DNA sequence: TGTGCCAGCAGCTTAGTGGGAAACGAGCAGTACTTC. It encodes CASSLVGNEQYF.

This clone was recorded a few times. The gene calls are TRBV10-3 and TRBJ2-1; D possibly corresponds to TRBD2 (6 bases). The CDR3 has 14 residues. Germline assignment: CDR1 ENHRY and CDR2 SYGVKD. Trimming pared 4 bases from V and 8 bases from J, leaving 15 bases between. In DNA form, the CDR3 reads TGTGCCATCAGTGTCCGGGGGATGGGTGATGAGCAGTTCTTC. Protein: CAISVRGMGDEQFF.

This clone is classed as medium-sized (0.01 to 0.1%). The chain recombines TRBV11-2 with TRBJ1-1, with D perhaps TRBD1 (6 bases). Deletions cut 3 bases from V and 8 bases from J, with 7 bases between. The CDR3 has 11 residues. The V gene's germline CDR1 is SGHAT and CDR2 FQNNGV. CDR3 bases: TGTGCCAGCAGCTTCGGACAGGAAGCTTTCTTT. Translated: CASSFGQEAFF.

This clone was counted once. The chain has TRBV20-1 and TRBJ2-5, with D uncertain. V dropped 7 bases and J dropped 0 bases, with 6 bases sitting between them. The germline V gene has CDR1 DFQATT and CDR2 SNEGSKA (reference sequence). The CDR3 runs to 11 residues. CDR3 loop: CSETDQETQYF. DNA of the CDR3: TGCAGTGAGACGGACCAAGAGACCCAGTACTTC.

The chain combines TRBV5-6 with TRBJ1-3, with D perhaps TRBD1 (5 bases). V shed 7 bases and J shed 4 bases, with 9 bases lying between them. Per the germline V gene, CDR1 is SGHDT and CDR2 is YYEEEE. The CDR3 sequence is 12 residues long. The CDR3 nucleotides are TGTGCCAGCTCGGGGGTCGGAAACACCATATATTTT. Protein sequence: CASSGVGNTIYF.

The chain couples TRBV10-1 to TRBJ2-7; a possible D gene is TRBD1 (5 bases). This CDR3 has 14 amino acids. CDR1 is WNHNN, CDR2 SYGVQD, per germline (reference sequence). The V end lost 3 bases, the J end lost 0 bases, and 9 bases lay between the germline ends. As DNA, the CDR3 is TGCGCCAGCAGTGAAGGGGCACCCTCCTACGAGCAGTACTTC. This codes for CASSEGAPSYEQYF.